These T cell receptor beta chains were read from a single sample in a study of blood T cell repertoires in COVID-19. Assay: immunoSEQ multiplex PCR; the TCRdb copy retains only in-frame clones and omits some. The sample carries 250,000 to 300,000 clones, approximately 79% recorded once. Sequencing was done on a sample of PBMCs or T cells enriched from blood (not recorded which). The receptors derive from a man aged 25 to 45 with acute COVID-19. CDR3s include the opening cysteine and the closing phenylalanine or tryptophan. A D gene is named only where the DNA matches it firmly. A row's size may be missing; if present it is once, few, many or a size class.

CDR3nt: TGTGCCAGCAGCAGACGGGAGACTGAAGCTTTCTTT; CDR3aa: CASSRRETEAFF; j_gene: TRBJ1-1; d_gene: .; v_gene: TRBV6-2/TRBV6-3; abundance: .
CDR3nt: TGTGCCAGCAGTCGTCAGGGGATTGGGGAGACCCAGTACTTC; CDR3aa: CASSRQGIGETQYF; j_gene: TRBJ2-5; d_gene: .; v_gene: TRBV27; abundance: .
CDR3nt: TGTGCCAGCACCTATCTAGCGGGAGGCTCCGATGAGCAGTTCTTC; CDR3aa: CASTYLAGGSDEQFF; j_gene: TRBJ2-1; d_gene: TRBD2; v_gene: TRBV25-1; abundance: .
CDR3nt: TGCAGTGCTAGTTGGCCAGTACAAGAGACCCAGTACTTC; CDR3aa: CSASWPVQETQYF; j_gene: TRBJ2-5; d_gene: .; v_gene: TRBV20-1; abundance: .
CDR3nt: TGTGCCAGCAGTCTGACCGCGGCCGTTGACAATGAGCAGTTCTTC; CDR3aa: CASSLTAAVDNEQFF; j_gene: TRBJ2-1; d_gene: .; v_gene: TRBV27; abundance: few
CDR3nt: TGTGCCAGTACCACGGGAGGGCGGGACATCTATGGCTACACCTTC; CDR3aa: CASTTGGRDIYGYTF; j_gene: TRBJ1-2; d_gene: .; v_gene: TRBV19; abundance: .
CDR3nt: TGTGCCAGCAGCCAAGGAGGGAAGGGCGATGAGCAGTTCTTC; CDR3aa: CASSQGGKGDEQFF; j_gene: TRBJ2-1; d_gene: .; v_gene: TRBV4-2; abundance: .
CDR3nt: TGTGCCATCAGTGGTTTAGGACAGGGGAACACTGAAGCTTTCTTT; CDR3aa: CAISGLGQGNTEAFF; j_gene: TRBJ1-1; d_gene: TRBD1; v_gene: TRBV10-3; abundance: .
CDR3nt: TGTGCCAGCTGCACCGGGACAGGGGGCAATCAGCCCCAGCATTTT; CDR3aa: CASCTGTGGNQPQHF; j_gene: TRBJ1-5; d_gene: TRBD1; v_gene: TRBV6-1; abundance: .
CDR3nt: TGTGCCAGTAGTATATCCGCCACAGCCCTAAACACCATATATTTT; CDR3aa: CASSISATALNTIYF; j_gene: TRBJ1-3; d_gene: .; v_gene: TRBV19; abundance: .
CDR3nt: TGCGCCAGCAGCCCGCTTCGGGGAGGGCCGCAAGAGACCCAGTACTTC; CDR3aa: CASSPLRGGPQETQYF; j_gene: TRBJ2-5; d_gene: TRBD2; v_gene: TRBV4-3; abundance: .
CDR3nt: TGTGCCAGCAGCTTTGCAGCGGGGGGGCCGGGGACCCAGTACTTC; CDR3aa: CASSFAAGGPGTQYF; j_gene: TRBJ2-5; d_gene: TRBD2; v_gene: TRBV5-4; abundance: .
CDR3nt: TGTGCCACCAGTGATTTGTTAGATGAGCAGTTCTTC; CDR3aa: CATSDLLDEQFF; j_gene: TRBJ2-1; d_gene: .; v_gene: TRBV24-1; abundance: .
CDR3nt: TGTGCCAGCAGTTCAGGGGGAGGTTCCTACAATGAGCAGTTCTTC; CDR3aa: CASSSGGGSYNEQFF; j_gene: TRBJ2-1; d_gene: .; v_gene: TRBV6-2/TRBV6-3; abundance: .
CDR3nt: TGTGCCAGTGGACTAGCGGGAGCTTACAATGAGCAGTTCTTC; CDR3aa: CASGLAGAYNEQFF; j_gene: TRBJ2-1; d_gene: TRBD2; v_gene: TRBV9; abundance: .
CDR3nt: TGTGCCAGTATCGGAGGAGGCCTGAGCAATCAGCCCCAGCATTTT; CDR3aa: CASIGGGLSNQPQHF; j_gene: TRBJ1-5; d_gene: .; v_gene: TRBV19; abundance: .
CDR3nt: TGCGCCAGCAGCCCCACTGGCGGGACAGGGTACGGCTACACCTTC; CDR3aa: CASSPTGGTGYGYTF; j_gene: TRBJ1-2; d_gene: TRBD1; v_gene: TRBV4-1; abundance: few